This note documents a single TCR beta chain sequence. As processed by the authors: How many nucleated cells were present was estimated from reference gene primer amplification. The data were produced by immunoSEQ multiplex PCR, yet TCRdb's version contains in-frame clones alone and is incomplete. D and trimming come from the DNA, and the V and J calls and clone size come from that table. Of about 200,000 clones listed, 86% are singletons. The CDR3 sequence is 16 residues long. Germline V gene lookup returns CDR1 SGHNT and CDR2 YYREEE (reference sequence). V shed 0 bases, J shed 1 base, and the junction held 6 bases outside the gene matches. This sample was included in a study of blood T cell repertoires in COVID-19. Study overall: PBMCs, B-cell-depleted T cells, or T cells were the source of the cDNA or gDNA that made up the material.

The receptor's source is a woman between 50 and 59 years old with acute or convalescent COVID-19. The chain combines TRBV5-4 with TRBJ1-2, with 7 bases identical to TRBD1. Source material: peripheral blood. The CDR3 DNA follows: TGTGCCAGCAGCTTGGGAGGACAGGTACTTAACTATGGCTACACCTTC. Protein: CASSLGGQVLNYGYTF.